This T cell receptor (beta chain) was identified during a study of blood T cell repertoires in COVID-19. For the study at large: T cells, B-cell-depleted T cells, or PBMCs supplied cDNA or gDNA.

Methods used by the authors: Reference gene primer amplification gave estimated nucleated cell counts. Clones were sequenced by immunoSEQ multiplex PCR, and TCRdb holds only the in-frame ones, with some missing. V, J and clone size derive from that table, while D and trimming were established from the DNA sequence. The sample comprises about 59,000 clones, around 91% of which are singletons, and around 9% rests with the top ten. The CDR3 is 16 amino acids. The ends lost 6 bases at V and 5 bases at J; junction bases unmatched: 8. Germline V gives CDR1 SNHLY, CDR2 FYNNEI. What was sequenced was peripheral blood. This TCR came from a human donor in a cohort sampled during active COVID-19. This sequence joins TRBV2 and TRBJ2-3; 13 bases fit TRBD2. This CDR3 reads CASRGTSGDPRDTQYF. CDR3 sequence (DNA): TGTGCCAGCAGGGGGACTAGCGGGGACCCACGAGATACGCAGTATTTT.